Listed below are T cell receptor beta chains from one sample, sequenced in a study of neoadjuvant anti-PD-1 for oral cavity cancer. Repertoires were generated with immunoSEQ multiplex PCR, while TCRdb's copy carries only in-frame clones and drops some. Of over 10,000 clones detected, 50% to 75% appear once; the ten largest clones hold over 2%. Source: PBMCs, taken before nivolumab (anti-PD-1) treatment. The receptors derive from a person aged 35-79 years with oral cavity squamous cell carcinoma. Both conserved end residues are part of each CDR3. Fields, in order: CDR3 protein, CDR3 DNA, clone size, D gene, V gene, J gene. The D gene is left open where the match is weak. For some rows the clone size is stated as once, few or many, or as a class when expanded; others skip it.

CDR3 protein: CASSHRTGDYEQYF
CDR3 DNA: TGCGCCAGCAGCCATAGGACAGGGGACTACGAGCAGTACTTC
clone size: NA
D gene: TRBD1
V gene: TRBV4-1
J gene: TRBJ2-7

CDR3 protein: CASSFGTAYDANYGYTF
CDR3 DNA: TGTGCCAGCAGCTTCGGGACAGCCTACGACGCTAACTATGGCTACACCTTC
clone size: NA
D gene: TRBD1
V gene: TRBV5-4
J gene: TRBJ1-2

CDR3 protein: CASSDKGGGRSTEAFF
CDR3 DNA: TGTGCCAGCAGTGATAAGGGTGGGGGGCGTTCCACTGAAGCTTTCTTT
clone size: NA
D gene: NA
V gene: TRBV6-1
J gene: TRBJ1-1

CDR3 protein: CASSPQAGVDTEAFF
CDR3 DNA: TGTGCCAGCAGCCCCCAGGCGGGGGTGGACACTGAAGCTTTCTTT
clone size: few
D gene: NA
V gene: TRBV7-9
J gene: TRBJ1-1

CDR3 protein: CASSFVSGAAGELFF
CDR3 DNA: TGTGCCAGCAGCTTCGTCTCAGGAGCGGCCGGGGAGCTGTTTTTT
clone size: NA
D gene: NA
V gene: TRBV7-3
J gene: TRBJ2-2

CDR3 protein: CASKPGTSYNSPLHF
CDR3 DNA: TGTGCCAGCAAACCAGGGACCTCCTATAATTCACCCCTCCACTTT
clone size: NA
D gene: NA
V gene: TRBV7-6
J gene: TRBJ1-6

CDR3 protein: CASSLVPLAGETQYF
CDR3 DNA: TGCGCCAGCAGCTTGGTACCCCTAGCGGGAGAGACCCAGTACTTC
clone size: NA
D gene: TRBD2
V gene: TRBV5-1
J gene: TRBJ2-5

CDR3 protein: CASSPENYGYTF
CDR3 DNA: TGTGCCAGCAGCCCAGAGAACTATGGCTACACCTTC
clone size: NA
D gene: NA
V gene: TRBV28
J gene: TRBJ1-2

CDR3 protein: CASSPTSGRVNEQFF
CDR3 DNA: TGTGCCAGCAGCCCAACTAGCGGGAGGGTTAATGAGCAGTTCTTC
clone size: once
D gene: TRBD2
V gene: TRBV7-3
J gene: TRBJ2-1

CDR3 protein: CASSLTRGNQPQHF
CDR3 DNA: TGTGCCAGCAGCTTAACCCGTGGCAATCAGCCCCAGCATTTT
clone size: NA
D gene: NA
V gene: TRBV7-2
J gene: TRBJ1-5

CDR3 protein: CASSLASGGSTEAFF
CDR3 DNA: TGCGCCAGCAGCTTGGCGTCGGGGGGGAGCACTGAAGCTTTCTTT
clone size: NA
D gene: NA
V gene: TRBV5-1
J gene: TRBJ1-1

CDR3 protein: CASSEGTGSEQFF
CDR3 DNA: TGTGCCAGCAGTGAGGGGACAGGGAGTGAGCAGTTCTTC
clone size: NA
D gene: TRBD1
V gene: TRBV2
J gene: TRBJ2-1

CDR3 protein: CASSASRQGFSYEQYF
CDR3 DNA: TGTGCCAGCAGCGCAAGCCGACAGGGATTCTCCTACGAGCAGTACTTC
clone size: NA
D gene: TRBD1
V gene: TRBV25-1
J gene: TRBJ2-7

CDR3 protein: CASSARPGLDVLTF
CDR3 DNA: TGCGCCAGCAGCGCCAGGCCAGGGCTCGACGTCCTGACTTTC
clone size: NA
D gene: NA
V gene: TRBV5-1
J gene: TRBJ2-6

CDR3 protein: CASSLGPTDTQYF
CDR3 DNA: TGCGCCAGCAGCTTGGGACCCACAGATACGCAGTATTTT
clone size: NA
D gene: NA
V gene: TRBV5-1
J gene: TRBJ2-3

CDR3 protein: CASSVGVSSSGANVLTF
CDR3 DNA: TGTGCCAGCAGCGTAGGGGTCAGTTCTTCTGGGGCCAACGTCCTGACTTTC
clone size: NA
D gene: NA
V gene: TRBV9
J gene: TRBJ2-6

CDR3 protein: CATRTSGETRGEQFF
CDR3 DNA: TGTGCCACCAGGACTAGCGGGGAAACAAGGGGTGAGCAGTTCTTC
clone size: NA
D gene: TRBD2
V gene: TRBV15
J gene: TRBJ2-1

CDR3 protein: CASSLANPNTEAFF
CDR3 DNA: TGTGCCAGCAGCTTGGCCAACCCGAACACTGAAGCTTTCTTT
clone size: few
D gene: NA
V gene: TRBV5-5
J gene: TRBJ1-1

CDR3 protein: CASSLDWTGGNTEAFF
CDR3 DNA: TGTGCCAGTAGTCTAGACTGGACAGGGGGGAACACTGAAGCTTTCTTT
clone size: NA
D gene: TRBD1
V gene: TRBV19
J gene: TRBJ1-1

CDR3 protein: CASSLTGRLNTEAFF
CDR3 DNA: TGCGCCAGCAGCTTGACGGGCAGATTGAACACTGAAGCTTTCTTT
clone size: NA
D gene: NA
V gene: TRBV5-1
J gene: TRBJ1-1

CDR3 protein: CASRAGMNTEAFF
CDR3 DNA: TGTGCCAGCAGAGCAGGTATGAACACTGAAGCTTTCTTT
clone size: NA
D gene: NA
V gene: TRBV5-6
J gene: TRBJ1-1

CDR3 protein: CASSDKLGTANYGYTF
CDR3 DNA: TGTGCCAGCAGTGATAAACTTGGGACAGCTAACTATGGCTACACCTTC
clone size: NA
D gene: TRBD1
V gene: TRBV25-1
J gene: TRBJ1-2

CDR3 protein: CASSTTGGVNSPLHF
CDR3 DNA: TGTGCCAGCAGTACCACAGGGGGAGTAAATTCACCCCTCCACTTT
clone size: NA
D gene: TRBD1
V gene: TRBV28
J gene: TRBJ1-6

CDR3 protein: CASRQSPGGGYGYTF
CDR3 DNA: TGTGCCAGCAGACAATCCCCAGGGGGCGGCTATGGCTACACCTTC
clone size: few
D gene: TRBD1
V gene: TRBV6-4
J gene: TRBJ1-2

CDR3 protein: CASALAVSTDTQYF
CDR3 DNA: TGTGCCAGTGCGCTAGCGGTTAGCACAGATACGCAGTATTTT
clone size: NA
D gene: TRBD2
V gene: TRBV2
J gene: TRBJ2-3

CDR3 protein: CASSVATGANYEQYF
CDR3 DNA: TGTGCCAGCAGCGTAGCGACAGGGGCGAACTACGAGCAGTACTTC
clone size: NA
D gene: TRBD1
V gene: TRBV9
J gene: TRBJ2-7

CDR3 protein: CASSQDSLRALSNQPQHF
CDR3 DNA: TGCGCCAGCAGCCAAGATAGTCTCAGGGCCCTTAGCAATCAGCCCCAGCATTTT
clone size: few
D gene: NA
V gene: TRBV4-1
J gene: TRBJ1-5

CDR3 protein: CASKGAGGLHEQYF
CDR3 DNA: TGTGCCAGTAAGGGAGCGGGGGGCCTCCACGAGCAGTACTTC
clone size: NA
D gene: TRBD2
V gene: TRBV19
J gene: TRBJ2-7

CDR3 protein: CATGGTSGNTIYF
CDR3 DNA: TGTGCCACCGGGGGGACCTCTGGAAACACCATATATTTT
clone size: NA
D gene: NA
V gene: TRBV15
J gene: TRBJ1-3

CDR3 protein: CASTDERAGTGGLNSPLHF
CDR3 DNA: TGTGCCAGCACCGACGAGCGAGCCGGGACAGGGGGCCTGAATTCACCCCTCCACTTT
clone size: NA
D gene: TRBD1
V gene: TRBV6-4
J gene: TRBJ1-6

CDR3 protein: CASSEKGTSNTEAFF
CDR3 DNA: TGTGCCAGCAGTGAGAAGGGCACCTCGAACACTGAAGCTTTCTTT
clone size: NA
D gene: NA
V gene: TRBV2
J gene: TRBJ1-1

CDR3 protein: CASSFGRGHEKLFF
CDR3 DNA: TGTGCCAGCAGCTTCGGTCGGGGGCATGAAAAACTGTTTTTT
clone size: NA
D gene: NA
V gene: TRBV7-9
J gene: TRBJ1-4

CDR3 protein: CASSLMGQVHEQYF
CDR3 DNA: TGTGCCAGCAGCTTGATGGGGCAAGTTCACGAGCAGTACTTC
clone size: once
D gene: NA
V gene: TRBV7-8
J gene: TRBJ2-7

CDR3 protein: CASTGGTWTRTDTQYF
CDR3 DNA: TGCGCCAGCACCGGGGGGACCTGGACTAGGACAGATACGCAGTATTTT
clone size: NA
D gene: TRBD2
V gene: TRBV5-1
J gene: TRBJ2-3

CDR3 protein: CASSSRGREIYNEQFF
CDR3 DNA: TGTGCCAGCAGCTCGAGGGGGCGGGAGATTTACAATGAGCAGTTCTTC
clone size: few
D gene: NA
V gene: TRBV11-2
J gene: TRBJ2-1

CDR3 protein: CASSEYGTGAHGYTF
CDR3 DNA: TGTGCCAGCAGTGAATACGGGACAGGGGCCCATGGCTACACCTTC
clone size: few
D gene: TRBD1
V gene: TRBV25-1
J gene: TRBJ1-2

CDR3 protein: CASSPQTKAQKAFF
CDR3 DNA: TGCGCCAGCAGTCCTCAGACTAAAGCCCAAAAGGCTTTCTTT
clone size: NA
D gene: NA
V gene: TRBV5-1
J gene: TRBJ1-1

CDR3 protein: CASSARGRGRGETQYF
CDR3 DNA: TGTGCCAGCAGTGCCCGAGGGAGGGGGCGTGGAGAGACCCAGTACTTC
clone size: NA
D gene: NA
V gene: TRBV25-1
J gene: TRBJ2-5

CDR3 protein: CASSPARRDRAKTGELFF
CDR3 DNA: TGTGCCAGCAGCCCGGCCCGTCGGGACAGGGCAAAAACCGGGGAGCTGTTTTTT
clone size: few
D gene: TRBD1
V gene: TRBV7-2
J gene: TRBJ2-2

CDR3 protein: CASSLSGGAREQFF
CDR3 DNA: TGTGCCAGCAGCCTTAGCGGGGGGGCAAGGGAGCAGTTCTTC
clone size: NA
D gene: TRBD2
V gene: TRBV4-2
J gene: TRBJ2-1

CDR3 protein: CASSLSSRQETQYF
CDR3 DNA: TGTGCCAGCAGCTTGTCTTCTAGACAAGAGACCCAGTACTTC
clone size: few
D gene: NA
V gene: TRBV5-4
J gene: TRBJ2-5

CDR3 protein: CASTTRLIAGGHLNEQFF
CDR3 DNA: TGTGCCAGTACCACCCGGTTGATAGCGGGGGGGCATTTGAATGAGCAGTTCTTC
clone size: NA
D gene: TRBD2
V gene: TRBV19
J gene: TRBJ2-1